The clone carrying this TCR beta chain was counted many times. Its specificity is not known. The read stops 3 residues short of the end of the CDR3; the missing end is completed from the germline J gene. This sample stems from a study of T cell clonality in common variable immunodeficiency. General observations from the study: Reportedly, TCR beta sequences from common variable immunodeficiency showed fewer deletions and N-nucleotide insertions. Shared TCRbeta clones were fewer between CVID subjects than controls. Links between repertoire features and CVID complications were heterogeneity-limited.

Germline loops: CDR1 SGHRS, CDR2 YFSETQ. CDR3 length equals 14 residues. Sequencing used immunoSEQ multiplex PCR; TCRdb keeps in-frame clones, though not all of them. The sample contains fewer than 40,000 clones, none occurring once; 5.4% lies in the top ten. Sequenced sample: peripheral blood mononuclear cells. This rearrangement joins TRBV5-1 to TRBJ1-2; 9 positions agree with TRBD1. The sequence was collected from a human donor with common variable immunodeficiency. The DNA read from the CDR3 is TGCGCCAGCAGGGAAACAGGGGGCGAATGGGGC. Translation gives CASRETGGEWG. The entire CDR3 protein reads CASRETGGEWGYTF. The full variable domain, completed using reference TRBV5-1 and TRBJ1-2, is KAGVTQTPRYLIKTRGQQVTLSCSPISGHRSVSWYQQTPGQGLQFLFEYFSETQRNKGNFPGRFSGRQFSNSRSEMNVSTLELGDSALYLCASRETGGEWGYTFGSGTRLTVV.